This T cell receptor (beta chain) was found in a study of shared clonotypes between healthy human individuals. In regard to this clone: The identical CDR3 is also encoded by other nucleotide sequences in the sample.

Per germline, CDR1 SNHLY and CDR2 FYNNEI. Trimming took off 5 bases at V and 3 bases at J, with 5 bases between the two ends. The CDR3 runs to 11 residues. Assay used: immunoSEQ multiplex PCR; TCRdb lists only in-frame clones, some missing. The top ten hold 0.37% of the sample, which has approximately 2,000,000 clones, just under 95% seen once. HIV-negative, healthy adults without recent acute infections or vaccinations were the donors. Only Caucasian adults living in Nashville, Tennessee served as donors. The sequence was obtained from a man aged 18 to 29 in good health. Some clones in this sample may be carry-over from other donors' samples. Specimen: naive CD4+ T cells from PBMCs. Subset meaning: CD45RA+ positively selected. The genes are TRBV2 and TRBJ2-7, with a tentative D call TRBD2 (5 bases). The CDR3 DNA reads as TGTGCCAGCAGTACTAGCTACGAGCAGTACTTC. This codes for CASSTSYEQYF. Together with reference TRBV2 and TRBJ2-7, the CDR3 gives the full variable domain: EPEVTQTPSHQVTQMGQEVILRCVPISNHLYFYWYRQILGQKVEFLVSFYNNEISEKSEIFDDQFSVERPDGSNFTLKIRSTKLEDSAMYFCASSTSYEQYFGPGTRLTVT.